The 2 T cell receptor beta chains given below trace back to one sample, sequenced in a study of T-cell memory formation after mild COVID-19. One entry per CDR3 protein, called by TCRdb with MiXCR from the 5' RACE reads. The repertoire holds fewer than 550,000 distinct CDR3 sequences, with about 20% as singletons. The sample comprised PBMCs or a T cell subset sorted from them (not recorded which). These receptors were obtained from an adult woman who had mild COVID-19 (a few samples of this study predate the infection). Cell type and time point are not known.

This clonotype was seen a handful of times. V gene TRBV13 combines with J gene TRBJ2-6, with D tentatively TRBD1 (6 bases). Germline V CDR1 and CDR2: PRHDT, FYEKMQ (reference sequence). The CDR3 extends over 17 amino acids. V lost 5 bases, J lost 0 bases, and 14 bases lay in between. In nucleotides, the CDR3 is TGTGCCAGCAGCCCAGGGGCTCTATCCTCTGGGGCCAACGTCCTGACTTTC. This codes for CASSPGALSSGANVLTF. The complete variable domain, with remaining parts taken from reference TRBV13 and TRBJ2-6, reads AAGVIQSPRHLIKEKRETATLKCYPIPRHDTVYWYQQGPGQDPQFLISFYEKMQSDKGSIPDRFSAQQFSDYHSELNMSSLELGDSALYFCASSPGALSSGANVLTFGAGSRLTVL.

The chain has TRBV14 and TRBJ2-7, with TRBD1 matching 7 bases. Germline V gives CDR1 SGHDN, CDR2 FVKESK. The V segment lost 6 bases and the J segment 1 base; nucleotides outside the gene matches: 6. This CDR3 region has 14 residues. CDR3 region: CASREQGRSYEQYF. The CDR3 DNA reads as TGTGCCAGCAGGGAACAGGGGCGATCCTACGAGCAGTACTTC.